A selection of T cell receptor beta chains follows, all from one sample in a study of cytomegalovirus exposure and HLA in healthy donors. Here immunoSEQ multiplex PCR was the method, and the copy in TCRdb shows in-frame clones only, minus some. The sample has fewer than 100,000 clones, roughly 94% seen once. The specimen was PBMCs. These receptors all come from a woman aged 18-29 years in good health and CMV-seropositive. CDR3s include the opening cysteine and the closing phenylalanine or tryptophan. The order of the fields is V gene, clone size, J gene, CDR3 length, D gene, CDR3 DNA, CDR3 protein. A D gene is named only where the DNA matches it firmly. Clone size is stated in some rows and not others, as once, few, many or a class when expanded.

TRBV11-3	NA	TRBJ1-1	14	NA	TGTGCCAGCAGCTTCGGAGGGTTCAGCACTGAAGCTTTCTTT	CASSFGGFSTEAFF
TRBV19	NA	TRBJ2-7	15	NA	TGTGCCAGTAGTATCTCAGGGGAGAGGGCTTACGAGCAGTACTTC	CASSISGERAYEQYF
TRBV28	few	TRBJ2-2	15	NA	TGTGCCAGCAGTTTCCTCCGCGCGGGGAGGGGGGAGCTGTTTTTT	CASSFLRAGRGELFF
TRBV30	NA	TRBJ2-7	12	NA	TGTGCCTGGAAGGCGGGCCGCTACGAGCAGTACTTC	CAWKAGRYEQYF
TRBV5-1	NA	TRBJ2-7	12	NA	TGCGCCAGCAGCTTGATCCCATACGAGCAGTACTTC	CASSLIPYEQYF
TRBV2	NA	TRBJ2-1	14	TRBD1	TGTGCCAGCAGTCGGACAGGGGTGGGAAATGAGCAGTTCTTC	CASSRTGVGNEQFF
TRBV5-1	NA	TRBJ1-2	15	TRBD1	TGCGCCAGCAGCTTGCTGACAGGGAATAACTATGGCTACACCTTC	CASSLLTGNNYGYTF
TRBV19	NA	TRBJ2-7	15	NA	TGTGCCAGTAGCAGCGGGTGGAAGTTGGGAGACGAGCAGTACTTC	CASSSGWKLGDEQYF
TRBV9	NA	TRBJ2-7	15	NA	TGTGCCAGCAGCGCCGGCGCGGAGGGCCCCTACGAGCAGTACTTC	CASSAGAEGPYEQYF
TRBV11-3	NA	TRBJ2-3	15	TRBD1	TGTGCCAGCAGCGCCCGACAGGGGAGCACAGATACGCAGTATTTT	CASSARQGSTDTQYF
TRBV7-8	NA	TRBJ1-1	14	TRBD1	TGTGCCAGCAGCTTAGTCCAACAGGGGACTGAAGCTTTCTTT	CASSLVQQGTEAFF
TRBV6-1	NA	TRBJ2-3	13	NA	TGTGCCATCAAAGGGGGGGGCACAGATACGCAGTATTTT	CAIKGGGTDTQYF
TRBV19	NA	TRBJ2-7	15	TRBD1	TGTGCCAGTAGTATATACACAGGGGGGACCTACGAGCAGTACTTC	CASSIYTGGTYEQYF
TRBV10-3	once	TRBJ2-1	16	TRBD1	TGTGCCATCAACCCGGACAGGGGGAGCTCCTACAATGAGCAGTTCTTC	CAINPDRGSSYNEQFF
TRBV5-5	NA	TRBJ1-1	14	NA	TGTGCCAGCAGCTTCGGGGAGATGAACACTGAAGCTTTCTTT	CASSFGEMNTEAFF
TRBV28	NA	TRBJ2-6	13	NA	TGTGCCAGCAGCCTAAGTTTACCCAACGTCCTGACTTTC	CASSLSLPNVLTF
TRBV4-3	NA	TRBJ2-7	15	TRBD2	TGCGCCAGCAGCCAAGATATCGGGACTAGCTTCGAGCAGTACTTC	CASSQDIGTSFEQYF
TRBV15	NA	TRBJ1-5	14	NA	TGTGCCACCAGCAGAGATGCGGGTTATCAGCCCCAGCATTTT	CATSRDAGYQPQHF
TRBV9	NA	TRBJ2-7	14	TRBD2	TGTGCCAGCACCCCCCTAGCGGCCTCCTACGAGCAGTACTTC	CASTPLAASYEQYF
TRBV7-3	NA	TRBJ2-1	17	TRBD1	TGTGCCAGCAGCTTAGGTCGGGGGGACAGGGGACGGGATGAGCAGTTCTTC	CASSLGRGDRGRDEQFF
TRBV9	NA	TRBJ2-3	16	TRBD2	TGTGCCAGCAGCGCTTCCGCGGGGGGGAGCACAGATACGCAGTATTTT	CASSASAGGSTDTQYF
TRBV4-3	NA	TRBJ2-1	17	TRBD2	TGCGCCAGCAGCCCCCGGGGTAGCGGGAGGAGTAGTAATGAGCAGTTCTTC	CASSPRGSGRSSNEQFF
TRBV20-1	NA	TRBJ2-1	11	NA	TGTAATCCCCTCGCGGGAAATGAGCAGTTCTTC	CNPLAGNEQFF
TRBV7-6	once	TRBJ2-7	16	NA	TGTGCCAGCAGCTTAGAGGGCTCTAGCGCATCCTACGAGCAGTACTTC	CASSLEGSSASYEQYF
TRBV27	NA	TRBJ1-1	13	NA	TGTGCCAGCACGGGGGGGCTGCGCACTGAAGCTTTCTTT	CASTGGLRTEAFF
TRBV2	NA	TRBJ2-2	14	TRBD1	TGTGCCAGCAGGTGGACAGGGGCCACCGGGGAGCTGTTTTTT	CASRWTGATGELFF
TRBV4-1	NA	TRBJ2-7	16	TRBD1	TGCGCCAGCAGTCATAGGGTGGACAGGGCCCCCTACGAGCAGTACTTC	CASSHRVDRAPYEQYF
TRBV19	NA	TRBJ1-2	14	NA	TGTGCCAGTAGTATGGGGGCAGGGGCCTATGGCTACACCTTC	CASSMGAGAYGYTF
TRBV7-2	once	TRBJ1-1	14	NA	TGTGCCAGCAGCTTATCCTGGGGCGCAACTGAAGCTTTCTTT	CASSLSWGATEAFF
TRBV9	NA	TRBJ2-1	16	NA	TGTGCCAGCAGCGCTCGGGGCGGGGAAGGGTCGTCTGAGCAGTTCTTC	CASSARGGEGSSEQFF
TRBV6-1	NA	TRBJ2-7	16	NA	TGTGCCAGCAGCGAAGGGAAAGACAGGCGCCCCTACGAGCAGTACTTC	CASSEGKDRRPYEQYF
TRBV10-3	few	TRBJ2-3	13	TRBD2	TGTGCCATCAGGGTAGCGGGGGCAGATACGCAGTATTTT	CAIRVAGADTQYF
TRBV5-1	NA	TRBJ2-1	17	NA	TGCGCCAGCAGCTTTTTTAGATCCATCGAGAAAAACAATGAGCAGTTCTTC	CASSFFRSIEKNNEQFF
TRBV4-3	NA	TRBJ2-1	17	NA	TGCGCCAGCAGCCAAGATATCGCGGGGGCGGTCTACAATGAGCAGTTCTTC	CASSQDIAGAVYNEQFF
TRBV10-3	NA	TRBJ1-1	15	TRBD1	TGTGCCATCAGTGCCCGAGGGACAGCGAACACTGAAGCTTTCTTT	CAISARGTANTEAFF
TRBV11-2	NA	TRBJ2-1	16	TRBD1	TGTGCCAGCAGCTTTCGGAGGAGACAGGGGGGCTATGAGCAGTTCTTC	CASSFRRRQGGYEQFF
TRBV7-8	NA	TRBJ2-2	15	NA	TGTGCCAGCAGCTTACACAGGGTTTTCACCGGGGAGCTGTTTTTT	CASSLHRVFTGELFF
TRBV6-1	NA	TRBJ2-7	14	TRBD1	TGTGCCAGCAGATACGGGACAGAGCACTACGAGCAGTACTTC	CASRYGTEHYEQYF
TRBV29-1	NA	TRBJ1-1	11	NA	TGCAGCGCCGGAGGAGGTACTGAAGCTTTCTTT	CSAGGGTEAFF
TRBV27	once	TRBJ2-2	17	TRBD2	TGTGCCAGCAGTTTATCCGGCGGGAGGTCGAACACCGGGGAGCTGTTTTTT	CASSLSGGRSNTGELFF
TRBV7-2	NA	TRBJ1-2	15	TRBD1	TGTGCCAGCAGCCGTTTGGGGAGCAGGGGGGATGGCTACACCTTC	CASSRLGSRGDGYTF
TRBV4-1	NA	TRBJ1-2	16	TRBD1	TGCGCCAGCAGCCACAGACACCGGGACAGGGCTTATGGCTACACCTTC	CASSHRHRDRAYGYTF
TRBV11-2	NA	TRBJ1-4	17	NA	TGTGCCAGCAGCTTAGATCTCGACCGGGACACCAAAGAAAAACTGTTTTTT	CASSLDLDRDTKEKLFF
TRBV4-2	NA	TRBJ2-5	16	NA	TGTGCCAGCAGCCGCGGGCGGGCGGGTTTCCAAGAGACCCAGTACTTC	CASSRGRAGFQETQYF
TRBV11-2	once	TRBJ2-1	15	NA	TGTGCCAGCAGCTTAGGAGGGCCTAGCAACAATGAGCAGTTCTTC	CASSLGGPSNNEQFF
TRBV7-9	NA	TRBJ2-3	14	TRBD2	TGTGCCAGCAGCTACGGGGGGGCCCCAGATACGCAGTATTTT	CASSYGGAPDTQYF
TRBV14	NA	TRBJ2-6	15	NA	TGTGCCAGCGGAAAAACAGGGTATGGGGCCAACGTCCTGACTTTC	CASGKTGYGANVLTF
TRBV25-1	NA	TRBJ2-1	15	NA	TGTGCCAGCAGTGAATACGAGAGCTCCTACAATGAGCAGTTCTTC	CASSEYESSYNEQFF
TRBV7-8	NA	TRBJ2-1	14	TRBD2	TGTGCCAGCAGCCCCGGACTAGCGAGGGACGAGCAGTTCTTC	CASSPGLARDEQFF
TRBV5-1	NA	TRBJ2-4	16	TRBD2	TGCGCCAGCAGCTTGGGAGCGGGGGGGCTGGGGTACATTCAGTACTTC	CASSLGAGGLGYIQYF
TRBV7-2	NA	TRBJ2-1	14	NA	TGTGCCAGCAGCTTCCGGGAACAATACAATGAGCAGTTCTTC	CASSFREQYNEQFF
TRBV11-3	NA	TRBJ1-6	14	NA	TGTGCCAGCAGCTTAGCGGTAGATGATTCACCCCTCCACTTT	CASSLAVDDSPLHF
TRBV4-3	NA	TRBJ1-5	13	NA	TGCGCCAGCAGCCGAGACAGATCAGCGTCCCAGCATTTT	CASSRDRSASQHF
TRBV5-1	NA	TRBJ2-7	15	NA	TGCGCCAGCAGCTACTCCCAGGGCAGGAGCTACGAGCAGTACTTC	CASSYSQGRSYEQYF
TRBV10-3	NA	TRBJ2-7	16	TRBD1	TGTGCCATCAGTGGGGCCACCAGGGGGAGCACCTACGAGCAGTACTTC	CAISGATRGSTYEQYF